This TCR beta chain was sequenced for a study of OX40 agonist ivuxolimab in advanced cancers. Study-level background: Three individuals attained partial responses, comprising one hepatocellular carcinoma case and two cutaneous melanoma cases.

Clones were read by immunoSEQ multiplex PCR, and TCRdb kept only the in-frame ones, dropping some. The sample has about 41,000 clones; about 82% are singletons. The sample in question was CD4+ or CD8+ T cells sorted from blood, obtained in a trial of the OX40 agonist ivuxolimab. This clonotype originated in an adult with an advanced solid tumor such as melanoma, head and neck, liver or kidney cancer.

The CDR3 nucleotides are TGTGCCAGCAGCCCGATAGCGGGGGGGAAGTACAATGAGCAGTTCTTC. Translation gives CASSPIAGGKYNEQFF. The rearrangement joins TRBV14 to TRBJ2-1; 11 nucleotides match TRBD2. CDR1 is SGHDN, CDR2 FVKESK, per germline. V lost 4 bases, J lost 4 bases, and 6 bases stayed unmatched. The CDR3 runs 16 residues.